The 27 T cell receptor beta chains given below trace back to one sample, sequenced in a study of T-cell reconstitution after alpha-beta-depleted transplantation in children. During its preparation, the TCRbeta library received unique molecular identifiers. MiXCR, run by TCRdb on the PCR reads, gives a single entry per CDR3 protein. The sample includes about 980,000 distinct CDR3 sequences, 25% to 35% of them seen just once. Sequences were derived from PBMCs, mostly from graft donor cells, sampled 360 days after TCRalphabeta/CD19-depleted stem cell transplant. The receptors derive from a boy under two years old who had a stem cell transplant for SCID, so the T cells may come from the graft donor.

The chain recombines TRBV7-2 with TRBJ2-5; 7 bases align to TRBD1. V dropped 0 bases and J dropped 7; count of bases not matched to a gene: 11. The CDR3 consists of 16 residues. Germline CDR1 reads SGHTA; CDR2 reads FQGNSA. CDR3 nucleotide sequence: TGTGCCAGCAGCTTAGCGATGTTAAGACAGGGTGGGACCCAGTACTTC. The encoded protein is CASSLAMLRQGGTQYF.

This clonotype was counted between two and nine times. This chain uses TRBV28 with TRBJ1-4; D is ambiguous. The CDR3 totals 15 residues. The V gene lost 5 bases and the J gene lost 0 bases, with 10 bases spanning the gap. From germline, CDR1 is MDHEN and CDR2 SYDVKM. The CDR3 region is CASSPYASTNEKLFF. The CDR3 DNA reads as TGTGCCAGCAGTCCCTATGCGTCAACTAATGAAAAACTGTTTTTT.

V and J are TRBV20-1 and TRBJ2-1; maybe TRBD1 (5 bases). CDR3 length equals 15 residues. V lost 0 bases, J lost 0 bases, and 9 bases lay in between. CDR1 and CDR2 (germline): DFQATT, SNEGSKA (reference sequence). As DNA, the CDR3 is TGCAGTGCTAGAGATCCCAGGGCCTCCTACAATGAGCAGTTCTTC. Protein: CSARDPRASYNEQFF.

The chain is built from TRBV12-3 or TRBV12-4 and TRBJ2-7; 8 positions match TRBD2. This CDR3 is 12 amino acids long. V lost 3 bases and J lost 6; bases outside the gene matches: 1. The CDR3 coding sequence is TGTGCCAGCAGTTTCGGGGGGGTCGAGCAGTACTTC. Its protein is CASSFGGVEQYF.

The chain joins TRBV27 to TRBJ2-5; 9 nucleotides match TRBD2. This CDR3 region has 16 residues. Trimming cost V 4 bases and J 2 bases; bases outside gene matches: 8. Germline CDR1 and CDR2: MNHEY and SMNVEV (reference sequence). The CDR3 region has the DNA TGTGCCAGCAGTTCTCTACTAGCGGGTCCTCAAGAGACCCAGTACTTC. It codes for CASSSLLAGPQETQYF.

This clonotype was observed a few times. The gene calls are TRBV4-3 and TRBJ2-1, with D tentatively TRBD1 (6 bases). Trimming left V 3 bases short and J 0 bases short, with 12 bases between. The CDR3 loop spans 16 amino acids. CDR1 LGHNA and CDR2 YSLEER come from the germline V gene. The CDR3 here is CASSHSVRGSYNEQFF. In DNA, the CDR3 is TGCGCCAGCAGCCATTCGGTCAGGGGCTCCTACAATGAGCAGTTCTTC.

A few counts support this clonotype. V is TRBV20-1 and J is TRBJ2-7; D perhaps matches TRBD1 (6 bases). Trimming removed 5 bases at V and 2 bases at J, with 10 bases between. This CDR3 comprises 12 residues. CDR1 and CDR2 (germline): DFQATT, SNEGSKA (reference sequence). CDR3 residues: CSAQTGAYEQYF. CDR3 DNA: TGCAGTGCTCAGACAGGAGCCTACGAGCAGTACTTC.

This clonotype was seen repeatedly, ten times or more. The V gene is TRBV21-1, the J gene TRBJ1-1. TRBV21-1 constitutes a pseudogene. The CDR3 totals 17 residues. CDR3 loop: CASSKLGSVSVNTEAFF. For the CDR3, the DNA is TGTGCCAGCAGCAAACTAGGTTCGGTTTCAGTGAACACTGAAGCTTTCTTT.

The chain couples TRBV20-1 to TRBJ1-5, with D unclear. The length of the CDR3 is 18 residues. Trimming stripped 2 bases from V and 0 bases from J, with 20 bases between. Per the germline V gene, CDR1 is DFQATT and CDR2 is SNEGSKA (reference sequence). CDR3 sequence reads: CSARPPRAPYDSNQPQHF. DNA for the CDR3: TGCAGTGCTAGACCGCCACGAGCCCCCTACGATAGCAATCAGCCCCAGCATTTT.

The rearrangement links TRBV20-1 to TRBJ2-7; 7 bases are a match to TRBD1. Germline CDR1 and CDR2: DFQATT and SNEGSKA (reference sequence). The CDR3 is 15 amino acids. The ends lost 5 bases at V and 1 base at J; junction bases unmatched: 11. CDR3 loop: CSAGATGSISYEQYF. CDR3 in DNA: TGCAGTGCTGGAGCGACAGGGAGCATATCCTACGAGCAGTACTTC.

The table lists this clonotype with many counts. The chain combines TRBV10-3 with TRBJ2-1; D ambiguous. Trimming shortened V by 6 bases and J by 3 bases, and 6 bases separated the two germline ends. The CDR3 sequence is 12 residues long. Germline V gene lookup returns CDR1 ENHRY and CDR2 SYGVKD. The CDR3 region has the DNA TGTGCCATCAGCCCTAGCTACAATGAGCAGTTCTTC. Translated, it gives CAISPSYNEQFF.

As DNA, the CDR3 is TGTGCCAGTATAGGGGACAGCCTTTCCTACAATGAGCAGTTCTTC. As protein: CASIGDSLSYNEQFF. The V and J genes are TRBV19 and TRBJ2-1; 7 bases fit TRBD1. The CDR3 is 15 residues long. Germline V gene lookup returns CDR1 LNHDA and CDR2 SQIVND (reference sequence). The J segment lost 1 base and the V segment lost 7 bases, leaving 7 bases of the junction unmatched.

The V gene is TRBV7-9, the J gene TRBJ2-1, with no clear D. V lost 5 bases, J lost 5 bases, and 16 bases lay in between. The CDR3 sequence is 15 residues long. Germline lookup yields CDR1 SEHNR and CDR2 FQNEAQ (reference sequence). Here the CDR3 DNA reads TGTGCCAGCAGCCCACCTGGTACAGTACACAATGAGCAGTTCTTC. It codes for CASSPPGTVHNEQFF.

Only a few counts were recorded for this clonotype. CDR3 sequence: CASIERNTGELFF. CDR3 coding DNA: TGTGCCAGCATAGAAAGGAACACCGGGGAGCTGTTTTTT. The chain recombines TRBV6-1 with TRBJ2-2; D ambiguous. The length of the CDR3 is 13 residues. Trimming shortened V by 7 bases and J by 1 base, and 7 bases separated the two germline ends. Looked up from germline, CDR1 is MNHNS and CDR2 is SASEGT.

The chain employs TRBV5-1 and TRBJ2-7, with unresolved D. This CDR3 is 15 amino acids long. V lost 1 base and J 2 bases, leaving 13 bases between the germline ends. In germline, CDR1 is SGHRS, CDR2 YFSETQ. CDR3 loop: CASSLQLTEPYEQYF. In nucleotides, the CDR3 is TGCGCCAGCAGCTTGCAGTTGACGGAGCCCTACGAGCAGTACTTC.

This clonotype was detected a few times. The V call is TRBV20-1, the J call TRBJ2-1; 8 nucleotides agree with TRBD2. The trim removed 0 bases at V and 4 bases at J, leaving 8 bases unmatched. Looked up from germline, CDR1 is DFQATT and CDR2 is SNEGSKA (reference sequence). The CDR3 has 16 residues. The CDR3 sequence is CSARDPGLADYNEQFF. DNA for the CDR3: TGCAGTGCTAGAGACCCCGGACTAGCAGATTACAATGAGCAGTTCTTC.

The table lists this clonotype with a few counts. This chain connects TRBV7-8 to TRBJ2-7; TRBD2 matches 8 bases. Per germline, CDR1 SGHVS and CDR2 FQNEAQ. V gave up 3 bases and J gave up 5 bases; unmatched junction bases: 12. CDR3 length: 16 amino acids. The CDR3 loop is CASSFPAGGTRNEQYF. CDR3 nucleotide sequence: TGTGCCAGCAGCTTTCCTGCGGGAGGAACGAGAAACGAGCAGTACTTC.

The chain is built from TRBV5-1 and TRBJ1-5; TRBD1 matches 9 bases. The V gene's germline CDR1 is SGHRS and CDR2 YFSETQ. V lost 3 bases and J lost 6; bases outside the gene matches: 4. This CDR3 is built from 14 residues. DNA for the CDR3: TGCGCCAGCAGCTACGGGACAGGGAGTCAGCCCCAGCATTTT. Its protein product is CASSYGTGSQPQHF.

There are many counts of this clonotype. An end of the junction differs from the germline gene, which may be a read error. The gene calls are TRBV5-1 and TRBJ2-5; 8 bases are shared with TRBD1. Germline CDR1 is SGHRS and CDR2 is YFSETQ. The CDR3 consists of 14 residues. CDR3 region: CASSLGQGEETQYF. The CDR3 nucleotides are TGTGCCAGCAGTTTAGGACAGGGAGAGGAGACCCAGTACTTC.

This clonotype has at least ten counts. CDR3 DNA: TGTGCCAGCAGCTTCGCGGGGGATTCACCCCTCCACTTT. Translated: CASSFAGDSPLHF. V is TRBV11-2 and J is TRBJ1-6; the D gene is possibly TRBD1 (5 bases). The CDR3 consists of 13 residues. Germline CDR1 reads SGHAT; CDR2 reads FQNNGV. V was shortened by 3 bases and J by 8 bases, with 8 bases between the two germline ends. The full variable domain, with the rest looked up from reference TRBV11-2 and TRBJ1-6, is EAGVAQSPRYKIIEKRQSVAFWCNPISGHATLYWYQQILGQGPKLLIQFQNNGVVDDSQLPKDRFSAERLKGVDSTLKIQPAKLEDSAVYLCASSFAGDSPLHFGNGTRLTVT.

This chain links TRBV10-3 with TRBJ1-2; TRBD1 might be the D (6 bases). The CDR3 has 15 amino acids. V was pared by 0 bases and J by 4 bases, with 12 bases between. The germline gives CDR1 ENHRY, CDR2 SYGVKD. DNA of the CDR3: TGTGCCATCAGTGAGTCGATTGGCAGGGGCTATGGCTACACCTTC. Protein product: CAISESIGRGYGYTF.

The J gene is TRBJ1-5, the V gene TRBV19; D might be TRBD1 (6 bases). Germline assignment: CDR1 LNHDA and CDR2 SQIVND (reference sequence). The CDR3 covers 14 residues. Trimming pared 6 bases from V and 5 bases from J, leaving 14 bases between. This CDR3 reads CASSGQFSDQPQHF. Here the CDR3 DNA reads TGTGCCAGTAGCGGACAGTTCAGCGATCAGCCCCAGCATTTT.

This clonotype was seen a single time. This rearrangement joins TRBV30 to TRBJ2-6, with 12 bases that match TRBD1. The length of the CDR3 is 19 residues. J gave up 2 bases and V 2 bases, and 10 bases lay outside the gene matches. CDR1 GTSNPN and CDR2 SVGIG come from the germline V gene (reference sequence). CDR3 DNA sequence: TGTGCCTGGAGTCGAATGGTGGGACAGGGGGCAACTGGGGCCAACGTCCTGACTTTC. Its translation: CAWSRMVGQGATGANVLTF.

This clonotype turned up a few times. The J gene is TRBJ1-5, the V gene TRBV28; D is ambiguous. V lost 2 bases to trimming and J lost 6 bases, with 8 bases between them. Per germline, CDR1 MDHEN and CDR2 SYDVKM. This CDR3 contains 13 residues. Here the CDR3 DNA reads TGTGCCAGCAGTTTACCCGGTAGTCAGCCCCAGCATTTT. Translated, it gives CASSLPGSQPQHF.

The rearrangement joins TRBV2 to TRBJ2-1; D possibly uses TRBD1 or TRBD2 (5 bases each). From germline, CDR1 is SNHLY and CDR2 FYNNEI. The CDR3 extends over 14 amino acids. The V end lost 9 bases, the J end lost 5 bases, and 17 bases lay between the germline ends. DNA of the CDR3: TGTGCCAGTACCCCAGGGAGTTTGAACAATGAGCAGTTCTTC. Protein sequence: CASTPGSLNNEQFF.

The sample holds a few counts of this clonotype. The chain joins TRBV10-3 to TRBJ1-5; maybe TRBD1 (5 bases). This CDR3 has 13 amino acids. Germline lookup yields CDR1 ENHRY and CDR2 SYGVKD. Trimming cost V 10 bases and J 3 bases, with 13 bases left between them. The CDR3 region has the DNA TGTGCCAGTGGGGGGTCTCCCAATCAGCCCCAGCATTTT. This codes for CASGGSPNQPQHF.

The chain carries TRBV6-5 and TRBJ2-4; D might be TRBD1 (6 bases). The CDR3 runs 12 residues. Trimming pared 3 bases from V and 14 bases from J, leaving 14 bases between. Germline CDR1 MNHEY, CDR2 SVGAGI. CDR3 nucleotides: TGTGCCAGCAGTTATGGTGGGGACACTGAGTACTTC. The encoded protein is CASSYGGDTEYF.